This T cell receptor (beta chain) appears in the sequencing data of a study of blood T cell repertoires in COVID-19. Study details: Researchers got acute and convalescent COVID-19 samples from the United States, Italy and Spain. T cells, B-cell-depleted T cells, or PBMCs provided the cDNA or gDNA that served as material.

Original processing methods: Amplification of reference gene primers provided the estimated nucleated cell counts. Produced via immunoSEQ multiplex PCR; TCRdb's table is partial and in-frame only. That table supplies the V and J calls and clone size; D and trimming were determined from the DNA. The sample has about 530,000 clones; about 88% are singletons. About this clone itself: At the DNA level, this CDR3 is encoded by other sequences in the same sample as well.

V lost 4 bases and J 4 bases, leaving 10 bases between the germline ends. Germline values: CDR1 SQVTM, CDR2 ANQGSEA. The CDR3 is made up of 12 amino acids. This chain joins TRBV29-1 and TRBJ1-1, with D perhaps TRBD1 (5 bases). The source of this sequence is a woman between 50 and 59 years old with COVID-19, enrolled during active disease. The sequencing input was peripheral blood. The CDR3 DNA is TGCAGCGTTGGGGGGGGAAGCACTGAAGCTTTCTTT. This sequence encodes CSVGGGSTEAFF.